This entry is about one T cell receptor beta chain. There is no known antigen for this receptor. Mismatch with germline at one junction end may stem from a read error. The data derive from a study of technical replicates of blood from a handful of donors (dated by TCRdb to the late 2010s). Reading the germline V gene (reference sequence) gives CDR1 MNHEY and CDR2 SMNVEV. There are 15 amino acids in the CDR3, from cysteine to phenylalanine inclusive. The entry retains the CDR3 DNA only, 45 bases that are in frame from base 1. Libraries came from the immunoSEQ multiplex PCR assay. The source is immuneACCESS, and TCRdb retained only in-frame sequences with V and J called. Part of the clones is not carried over; for the studies checked, unresolved V genes explain less than half of this, and the remainder is unexplained. The sample table shows 70,000 or so clones, and 80% to 90% are seen once. The biggest ten clones account for around 4.6% of the sample.

The sequence is built from TRBV27 and TRBJ2-2; the central 9 bases match TRBD1. The receptor comes from a human donor in good health. Some clones in this sample may be carry-over from other donors' samples. The sequencing input was PBMCs. The encoded CDR3 is CASSAGTGIAGELFF. The nucleotides read TGCGCCAGCAGTGCCGGGACAGGGATCGCCGGGGAGCTGTTTTTT.